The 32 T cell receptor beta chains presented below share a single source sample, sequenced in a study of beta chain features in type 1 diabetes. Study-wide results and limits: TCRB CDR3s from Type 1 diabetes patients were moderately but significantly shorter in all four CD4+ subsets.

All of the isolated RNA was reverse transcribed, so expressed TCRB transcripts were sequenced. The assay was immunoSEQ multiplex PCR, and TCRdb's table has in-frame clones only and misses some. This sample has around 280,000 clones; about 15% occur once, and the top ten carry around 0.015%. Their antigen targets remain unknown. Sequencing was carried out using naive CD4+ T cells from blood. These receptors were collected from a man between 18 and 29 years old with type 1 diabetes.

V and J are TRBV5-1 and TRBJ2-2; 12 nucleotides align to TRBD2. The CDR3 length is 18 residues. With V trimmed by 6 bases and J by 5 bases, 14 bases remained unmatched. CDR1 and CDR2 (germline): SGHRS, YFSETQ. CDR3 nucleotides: TGCGCCAGCACACCGGGACTAGCGGGTTCCACGGGGACCGGGGAGCTGTTTTTT. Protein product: CASTPGLAGSTGTGELFF.

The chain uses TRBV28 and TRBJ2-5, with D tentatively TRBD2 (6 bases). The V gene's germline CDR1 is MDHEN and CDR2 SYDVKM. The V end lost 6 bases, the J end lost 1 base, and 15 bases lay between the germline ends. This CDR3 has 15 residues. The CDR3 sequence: CASRIGGTLQETQYF. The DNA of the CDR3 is TGTGCCAGCAGGATTGGGGGGACCCTCCAAGAGACCCAGTACTTC.

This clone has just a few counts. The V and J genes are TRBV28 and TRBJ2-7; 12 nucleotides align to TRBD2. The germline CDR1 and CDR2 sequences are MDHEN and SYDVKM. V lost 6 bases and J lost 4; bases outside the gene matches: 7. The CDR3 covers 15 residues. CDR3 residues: CASRVLAGGPYEQYF. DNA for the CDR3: TGTGCCAGCAGAGTTCTAGCGGGAGGGCCGTACGAGCAGTACTTC.

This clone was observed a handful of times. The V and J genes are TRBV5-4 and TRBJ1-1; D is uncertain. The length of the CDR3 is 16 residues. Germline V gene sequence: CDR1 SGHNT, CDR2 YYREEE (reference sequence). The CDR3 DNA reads TGTGCTACTGCGGTTGGAGGCCTCCGCGGGAACACTGAAGCTTTCTTT. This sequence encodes CATAVGGLRGNTEAFF. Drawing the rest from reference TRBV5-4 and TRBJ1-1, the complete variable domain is ETGVTQSPTHLIKTRGQQVTLRCSSQSGHNTVSWYQQALGQGPQFIFQYYREEENGRGNFPPRFSGLQFPNYSSELNVNALELDDSALYLCATAVGGLRGNTEAFFGQGTRLTVV.

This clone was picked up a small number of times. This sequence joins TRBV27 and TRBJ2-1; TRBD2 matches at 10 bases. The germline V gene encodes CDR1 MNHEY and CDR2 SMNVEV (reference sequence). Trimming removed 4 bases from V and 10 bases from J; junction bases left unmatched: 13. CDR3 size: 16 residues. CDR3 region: CASSSTGTSVDREQFF. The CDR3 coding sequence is TGTGCCAGCAGTTCGACCGGGACTAGCGTCGATCGGGAGCAGTTCTTC.

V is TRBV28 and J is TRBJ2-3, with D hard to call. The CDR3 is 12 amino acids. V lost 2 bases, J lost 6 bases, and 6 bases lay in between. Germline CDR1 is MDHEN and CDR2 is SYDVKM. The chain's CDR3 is CASSLPRDTQYF. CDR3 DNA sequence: TGTGCCAGCAGTTTACCCCGGGATACGCAGTATTTT.

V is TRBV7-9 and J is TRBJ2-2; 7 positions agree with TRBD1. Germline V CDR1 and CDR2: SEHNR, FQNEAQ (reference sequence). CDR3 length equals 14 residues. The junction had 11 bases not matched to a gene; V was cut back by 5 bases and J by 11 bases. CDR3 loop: CASSPAGGYSELFF. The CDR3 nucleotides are TGTGCCAGCAGCCCAGCAGGGGGATACTCTGAGCTGTTTTTT.

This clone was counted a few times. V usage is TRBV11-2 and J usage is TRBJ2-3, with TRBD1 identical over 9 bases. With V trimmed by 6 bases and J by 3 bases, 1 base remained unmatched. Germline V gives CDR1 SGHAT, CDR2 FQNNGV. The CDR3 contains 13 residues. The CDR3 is CASSGQGTDTQYF. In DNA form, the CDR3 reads TGTGCCAGCAGTGGACAGGGGACAGATACGCAGTATTTT.

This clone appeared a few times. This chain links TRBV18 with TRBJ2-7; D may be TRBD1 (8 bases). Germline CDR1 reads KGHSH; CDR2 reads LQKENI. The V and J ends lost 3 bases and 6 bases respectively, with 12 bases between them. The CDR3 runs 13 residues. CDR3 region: CASSPDREGEQYF. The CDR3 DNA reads TGTGCCAGCTCACCGGACAGGGAGGGCGAGCAGTACTTC. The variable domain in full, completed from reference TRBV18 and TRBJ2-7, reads NAGVMQNPRHLVRRRGQEARLRCSPMKGHSHVYWYRQLPEEGLKFMVYLQKENIIDESGMPKERFSAEFPKEGPSILRIQQVVRGDSAAYFCASSPDREGEQYFGPGTRLTVT.

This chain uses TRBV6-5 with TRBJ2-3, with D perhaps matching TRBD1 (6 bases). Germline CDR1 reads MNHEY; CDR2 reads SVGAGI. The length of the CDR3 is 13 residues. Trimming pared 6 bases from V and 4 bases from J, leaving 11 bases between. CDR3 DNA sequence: TGTGCCAGCAGAGTCGCAGGGGCAGATACGCAGTATTTT. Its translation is CASRVAGADTQYF.

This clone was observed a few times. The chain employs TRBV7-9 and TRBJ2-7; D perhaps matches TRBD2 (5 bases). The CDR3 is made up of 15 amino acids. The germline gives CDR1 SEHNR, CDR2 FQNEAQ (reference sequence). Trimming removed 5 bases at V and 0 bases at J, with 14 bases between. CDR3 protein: CASSPRTGSSYEQYF. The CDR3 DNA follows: TGTGCCAGCAGCCCCAGGACGGGAAGCTCCTACGAGCAGTACTTC. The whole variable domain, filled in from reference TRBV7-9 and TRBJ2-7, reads DTGVSQNPRHKITKRGQNVTFRCDPISEHNRLYWYRQTLGQGPEFLTYFQNEAQLEKSRLLSDRFSAERPKGSFSTLEIQRTEQGDSAMYLCASSPRTGSSYEQYFGPGTRLTVT.

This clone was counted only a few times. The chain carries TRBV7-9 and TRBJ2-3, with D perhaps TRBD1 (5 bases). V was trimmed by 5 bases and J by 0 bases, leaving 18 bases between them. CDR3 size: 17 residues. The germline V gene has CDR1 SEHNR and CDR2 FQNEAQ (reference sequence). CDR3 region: CASSHEKQEWSTDTQYF. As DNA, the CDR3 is TGTGCCAGCAGCCATGAGAAACAGGAATGGAGCACAGATACGCAGTATTTT.

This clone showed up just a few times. The CDR3: CASSKESSGAGELFF. CDR3 bases: TGTGCCAGCAGCAAAGAGTCTAGCGGGGCCGGGGAGCTGTTTTTT. The V call is TRBV21-1, the J call TRBJ2-2; TRBD2, the table's D call, was not compared with the DNA. TRBV21-1 is classified as a pseudogene. The CDR3 spans 15 residues.

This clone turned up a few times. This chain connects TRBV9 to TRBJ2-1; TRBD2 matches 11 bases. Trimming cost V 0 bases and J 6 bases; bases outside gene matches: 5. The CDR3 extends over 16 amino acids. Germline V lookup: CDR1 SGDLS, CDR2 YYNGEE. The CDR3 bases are TGTGCCAGCAGCGTAGCGAGTCTAGCGGGAGGCAATGAGCAGTTCTTC. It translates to CASSVASLAGGNEQFF.

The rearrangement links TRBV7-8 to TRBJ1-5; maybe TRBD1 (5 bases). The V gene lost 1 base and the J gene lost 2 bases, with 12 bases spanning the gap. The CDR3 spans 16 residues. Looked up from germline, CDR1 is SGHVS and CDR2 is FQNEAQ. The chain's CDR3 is CASSLGRVIGNQPQHF. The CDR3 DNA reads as TGTGCCAGCAGCTTAGGCAGGGTTATCGGCAATCAGCCCCAGCATTTT.

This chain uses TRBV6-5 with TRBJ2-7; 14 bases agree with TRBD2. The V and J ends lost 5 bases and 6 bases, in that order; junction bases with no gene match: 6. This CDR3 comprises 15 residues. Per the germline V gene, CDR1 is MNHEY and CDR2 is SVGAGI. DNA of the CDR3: TGTGCCAGCAGTACCGACGGGACTAGCGGGGGCGAGCAGTACTTC. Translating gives CASSTDGTSGGEQYF.

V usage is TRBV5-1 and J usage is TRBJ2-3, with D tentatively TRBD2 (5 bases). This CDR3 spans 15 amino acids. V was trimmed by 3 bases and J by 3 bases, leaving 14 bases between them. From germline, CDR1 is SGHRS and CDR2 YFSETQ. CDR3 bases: TGCGCCAGCAGCTCCACGGATCCGGGAACAGATACGCAGTATTTT. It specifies CASSSTDPGTDTQYF. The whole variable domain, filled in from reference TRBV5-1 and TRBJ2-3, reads KAGVTQTPRYLIKTRGQQVTLSCSPISGHRSVSWYQQTPGQGLQFLFEYFSETQRNKGNFPGRFSGRQFSNSRSEMNVSTLELGDSALYLCASSSTDPGTDTQYFGPGTRLTVL.

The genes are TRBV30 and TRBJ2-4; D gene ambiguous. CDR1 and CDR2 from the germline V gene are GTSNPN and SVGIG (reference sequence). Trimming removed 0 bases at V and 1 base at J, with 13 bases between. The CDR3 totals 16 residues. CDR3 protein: CAWSVRRRSAKNIQYF. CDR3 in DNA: TGTGCCTGGAGTGTACGACGGCGGTCGGCCAAAAACATTCAGTACTTC.

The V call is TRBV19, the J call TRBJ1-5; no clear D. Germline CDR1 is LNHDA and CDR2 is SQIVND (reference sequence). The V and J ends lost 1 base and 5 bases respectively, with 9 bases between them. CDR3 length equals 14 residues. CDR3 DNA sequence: TGTGCCAGTAGTATAGTCCCGCGTTATCAGCCCCAGCATTTT. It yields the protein CASSIVPRYQPQHF.

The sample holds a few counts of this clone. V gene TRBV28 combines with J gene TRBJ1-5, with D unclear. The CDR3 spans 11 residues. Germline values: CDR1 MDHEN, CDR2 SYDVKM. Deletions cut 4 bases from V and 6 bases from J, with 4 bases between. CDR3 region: CASSSFQPQHF. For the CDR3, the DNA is TGTGCCAGCAGTTCTTTTCAGCCCCAGCATTTT.

CDR3 nucleotides: TGTGCCAGCAGTCGCCTAGCGGGGGGAAACTACGAGCAGTACTTC. Protein product: CASSRLAGGNYEQYF. The gene calls are TRBV28 and TRBJ2-7, with 11 positions matching TRBD2. The V gene's germline CDR1 is MDHEN and CDR2 SYDVKM. V shed 5 bases, J shed 3 bases, and the junction held 6 bases outside the gene matches. The CDR3 contains 15 residues.

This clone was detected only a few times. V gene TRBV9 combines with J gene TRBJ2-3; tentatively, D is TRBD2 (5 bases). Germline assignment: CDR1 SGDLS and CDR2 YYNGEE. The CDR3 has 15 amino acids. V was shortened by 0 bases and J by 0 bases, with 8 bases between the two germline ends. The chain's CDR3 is CASSVASISTDTQYF. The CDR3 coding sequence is TGTGCCAGCAGCGTAGCTAGCATTAGCACAGATACGCAGTATTTT.

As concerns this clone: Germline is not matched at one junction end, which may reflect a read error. CDR3 DNA sequence: TGTGCCAGCAGTGACAGGGGCCCCTTC. This sequence encodes CASSDRGPF. V is TRBV2 and J is TRBJ1-2, with D possibly matching TRBD1 (6 bases). This CDR3 has 9 residues. Germline V gives CDR1 SNHLY, CDR2 FYNNEI.

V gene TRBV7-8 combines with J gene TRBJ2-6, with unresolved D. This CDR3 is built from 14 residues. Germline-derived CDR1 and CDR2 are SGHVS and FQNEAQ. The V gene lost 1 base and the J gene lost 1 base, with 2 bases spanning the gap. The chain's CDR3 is CASSLVSGANVLTF. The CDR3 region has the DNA TGTGCCAGCAGCTTAGTATCTGGGGCCAACGTCCTGACTTTC.

This chain's CDR3 is CASSLNRGQGSPLHF. The CDR3 DNA reads as TGTGCCAGCAGTTTGAACAGGGGCCAAGGTTCACCCCTCCACTTT. The genes are TRBV28 and TRBJ1-6; TRBD1 agrees at 7 bases. The V and J ends lost 3 bases and 9 bases, in that order; junction bases with no gene match: 8. The CDR3 spans 15 residues. CDR1 is MDHEN and CDR2 is SYDVKM in the germline V gene.

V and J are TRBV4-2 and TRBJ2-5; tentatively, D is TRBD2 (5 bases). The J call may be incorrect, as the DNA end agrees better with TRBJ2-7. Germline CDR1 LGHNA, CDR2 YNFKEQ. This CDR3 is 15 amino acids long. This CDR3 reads CASSQGGGSGYEQYF. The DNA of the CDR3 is TGTGCCAGCAGCCAAGGAGGTGGGAGTGGCTACGAGCAGTACTTC.

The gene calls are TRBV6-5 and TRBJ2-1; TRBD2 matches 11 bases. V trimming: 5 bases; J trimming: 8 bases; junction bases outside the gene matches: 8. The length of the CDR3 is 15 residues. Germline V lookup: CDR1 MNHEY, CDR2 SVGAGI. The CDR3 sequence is CASSRGLAVMDEQFF. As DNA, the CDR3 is TGTGCCAGCAGTCGGGGACTAGCGGTCATGGATGAGCAGTTCTTC.

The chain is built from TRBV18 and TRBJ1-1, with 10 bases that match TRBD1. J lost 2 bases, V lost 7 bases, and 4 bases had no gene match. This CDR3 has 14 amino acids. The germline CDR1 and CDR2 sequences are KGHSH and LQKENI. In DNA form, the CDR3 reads TGTGCCAGCTTCTGGACAGGGGGTAACACTGAAGCTTTCTTT. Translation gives CASFWTGGNTEAFF. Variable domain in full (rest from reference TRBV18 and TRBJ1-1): NAGVMQNPRHLVRRRGQEARLRCSPMKGHSHVYWYRQLPEEGLKFMVYLQKENIIDESGMPKERFSAEFPKEGPSILRIQQVVRGDSAAYFCASFWTGGNTEAFFGQGTRLTVV.

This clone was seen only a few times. CDR3 DNA sequence: TGTGCCAGCAGCAAAGGGGGGACTAAAACCTACGAGCAGTACTTC. Translation: CASSKGGTKTYEQYF. The chain is built from TRBV7-9 and TRBJ2-7; D might be TRBD2 (7 bases). The CDR3 has 15 residues. Trimming left V 5 bases short and J 2 bases short, with 16 bases between. CDR1 is SEHNR, CDR2 FQNEAQ, per germline (reference sequence).

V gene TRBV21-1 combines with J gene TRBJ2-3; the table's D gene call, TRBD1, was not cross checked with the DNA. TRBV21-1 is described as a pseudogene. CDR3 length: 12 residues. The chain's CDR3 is CASSKGDREQYF. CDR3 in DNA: TGTGCCAGCAGCAAAGGGGACAGGGAGCAGTATTTT.

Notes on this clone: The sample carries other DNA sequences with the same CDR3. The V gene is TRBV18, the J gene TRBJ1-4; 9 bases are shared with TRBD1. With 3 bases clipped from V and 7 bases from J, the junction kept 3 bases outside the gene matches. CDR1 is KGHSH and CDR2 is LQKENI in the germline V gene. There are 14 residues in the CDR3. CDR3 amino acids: CASSPGQGREKLFF. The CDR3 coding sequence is TGTGCCAGCTCACCGGGACAGGGACGTGAAAAACTGTTTTTT.

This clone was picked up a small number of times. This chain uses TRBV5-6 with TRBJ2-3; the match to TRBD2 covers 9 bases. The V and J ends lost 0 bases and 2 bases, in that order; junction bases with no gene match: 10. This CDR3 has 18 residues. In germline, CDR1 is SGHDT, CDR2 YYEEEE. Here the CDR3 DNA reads TGTGCCAGCAGCTTGGCGGTAGCTAGCGGGACAAACACAGATACGCAGTATTTT. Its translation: CASSLAVASGTNTDTQYF.